Described below is a single T cell receptor beta chain sequence and its context. The data were taken from a study of cytotoxic CD8 clonotypes in ibrutinib-treated CLL. Assay: immunoSEQ multiplex PCR; the TCRdb copy retains only in-frame clones and omits some. Of about 68,000 clones in the sample, about two thirds are singletons; the top ten hold roughly 6%. This CDR3 comprises 13 residues. Germline CDR1 SEHNR, CDR2 FQNEAQ (reference sequence). After removal of 5 bases from V and 8 bases from J, the junction contained 6 bases not matched to a gene. The source of this sequence is a human donor with chronic lymphocytic leukemia. This chain connects TRBV7-9 to TRBJ1-2; TRBD1 aligns across 9 bases. The material sequenced was PBMCs, taken after 12 months of ibrutinib treatment. This CDR3 is CASSITGGDGYTF. As DNA, the CDR3 is TGTGCCAGCAGCATTACAGGGGGCGACGGCTACACCTTC.